This T cell receptor beta chain was profiled in a study of regulatory T cells in long-lasting Graves disease. Study in general: Freshly diagnosed Graves' patients had used antithyroid drugs for under 3 months. Points from the study as a whole: With 2,500 to 3,500 shared public clonotypes, persistent patients exceeded new patients, who shared about a thousand. There were preferences for TRBV28, TRBJ1-2 and TRBJ2-5 in persistent disease.

The table lists this clonotype with many counts. Its antigen remains unknown. The time point denotes: newly diagnosed GD, antithyroid drugs for less than 3 months. PBMC RNA was the source of the TCR library. EDTA tubes collected nine milliliters of peripheral blood. iRepertoire HTBI primers and Arm-PCR of CDR3 regions built TCR beta libraries. TCRdb analysed the multiplex PCR reads with MiXCR anew, one entry per CDR3 protein. The data contain more than 300,000 distinct CDR3 sequences, around 15% of them singletons. This CDR3 has 16 residues. Deletions cut 3 bases from V and 1 base from J, with 15 bases between.

This TCR was recovered from a female donor with Graves disease. The material was peripheral blood mononuclear cells (PBMCs), obtained at new diagnosis, from a patient treated with antithyroid drugs. The chain employs TRBV12-3 or TRBV12-4 and TRBJ1-1, with no clear D. In DNA form, the CDR3 reads TGTGCCAGCAGTTTGGATCGGTGGGTACAGAACACTGAAGCTTTCTTT. As protein: CASSLDRWVQNTEAFF.